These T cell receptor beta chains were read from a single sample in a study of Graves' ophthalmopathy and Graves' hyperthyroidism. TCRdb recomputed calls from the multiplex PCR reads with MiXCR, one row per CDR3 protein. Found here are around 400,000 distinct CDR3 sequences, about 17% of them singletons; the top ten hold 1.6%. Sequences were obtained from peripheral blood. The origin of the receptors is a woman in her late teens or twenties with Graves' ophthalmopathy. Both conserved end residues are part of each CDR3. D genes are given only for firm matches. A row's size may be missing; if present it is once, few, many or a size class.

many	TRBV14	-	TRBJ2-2	TGTGCCAGCAGCCAAGATCCAAGGACTATCCCGAACACCGGGGAGCTGTTTTTT	CASSQDPRTIPNTGELFF
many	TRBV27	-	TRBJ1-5	TGTGCCAGCAGTTCTACAGGAGCGCGTCAGCCCCAGCATTTT	CASSSTGARQPQHF
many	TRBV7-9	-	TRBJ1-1	TGTGCCAGCAGCTTAGGGGTAGGGGGGCTAGGGACTGAAGCTTTCTTT	CASSLGVGGLGTEAFF
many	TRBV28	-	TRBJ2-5	TGTGCCAGTGGACTGAGAGGCCTATGGGAGACCCAGTACTTC	CASGLRGLWETQYF
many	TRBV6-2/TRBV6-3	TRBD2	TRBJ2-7	TGTGCCAGCAGTTACTCCCTAGCGGGGGCCAGGGACGAGCAGTACTTC	CASSYSLAGARDEQYF
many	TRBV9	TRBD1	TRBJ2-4	TGTGCCAGCAGCGTAGGGAGGGACAGGGGCAAAAACATTCAGTACTTC	CASSVGRDRGKNIQYF
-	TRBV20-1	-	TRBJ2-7	TGCAGTGCTAGCACAGCCGACAGACCGGGATACGAGCAGTACTTC	CSASTADRPGYEQYF
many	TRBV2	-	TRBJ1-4	TGTGCCAGCAGGTCGGATGCGCTTAATGAAAAACTGTTTTTT	CASRSDALNEKLFF
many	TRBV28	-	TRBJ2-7	TGTGCCAGCAGTTTTATTACTTACGAGCAGTACTTC	CASSFITYEQYF
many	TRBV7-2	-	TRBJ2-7	TGTGCCAGCAGCTTAGAAGTCGGCGAGCAGTACTTC	CASSLEVGEQYF
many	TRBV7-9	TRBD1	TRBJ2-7	TGTGCCAGCAGCTACCGGGACAGGGCACACGAGCAGTACTTC	CASSYRDRAHEQYF
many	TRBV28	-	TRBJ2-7	TGTGCCAGCAGTTTTCATGGGACCCCGGCTAGGGAGCAGTACTTC	CASSFHGTPAREQYF
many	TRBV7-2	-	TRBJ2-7	TGTGCCAGCACCCGGAGGGGGCCCCCGTACGAGCAGTACTTC	CASTRRGPPYEQYF
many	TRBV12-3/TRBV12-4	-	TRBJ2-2	TGTGCCAGCACGGTGGCCGGGGAGCTGTTTTTT	CASTVAGELFF
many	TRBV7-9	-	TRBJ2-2	TGTGCCAGCAGCTTGTCCGGGAGGAACACCGGGGAGCTGTTTTTT	CASSLSGRNTGELFF
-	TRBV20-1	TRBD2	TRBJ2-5	TGCAGTGCTCTAGCGGGGGGCACCTCGGGGACCCAGTACTTC	CSALAGGTSGTQYF
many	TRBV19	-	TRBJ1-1	TGTGCCAGTAGTATTCTGGACAGTATAAACACTGAAGCTTTCTTT	CASSILDSINTEAFF
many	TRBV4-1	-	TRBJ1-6	TGCGCCAGCAGCCAAAGTACAACGCCAAATTCACCCCTCCACTTT	CASSQSTTPNSPLHF
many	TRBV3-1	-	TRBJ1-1	TGTGCCAGCAGCCAAGATGGACCGAACACTGAAGCTTTCTTT	CASSQDGPNTEAFF
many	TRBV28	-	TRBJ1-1	TGTGCCAGCAGCCGACTCCACCGAAACACTGAAGCTTTCTTT	CASSRLHRNTEAFF
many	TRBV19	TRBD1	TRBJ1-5	TGTGCCAGTAGCCCGGACAGGGCAGACTTGTGGAATCAGCCCCAGCATTTT	CASSPDRADLWNQPQHF
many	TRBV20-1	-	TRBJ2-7	TGCAGTGCTTCCGACAGAAGCTACGAGCAGTACTTC	CSASDRSYEQYF
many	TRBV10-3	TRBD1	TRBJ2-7	TGTGCCATCAGTGCGACAGGGGGCTACGAGCAGTACTTC	CAISATGGYEQYF